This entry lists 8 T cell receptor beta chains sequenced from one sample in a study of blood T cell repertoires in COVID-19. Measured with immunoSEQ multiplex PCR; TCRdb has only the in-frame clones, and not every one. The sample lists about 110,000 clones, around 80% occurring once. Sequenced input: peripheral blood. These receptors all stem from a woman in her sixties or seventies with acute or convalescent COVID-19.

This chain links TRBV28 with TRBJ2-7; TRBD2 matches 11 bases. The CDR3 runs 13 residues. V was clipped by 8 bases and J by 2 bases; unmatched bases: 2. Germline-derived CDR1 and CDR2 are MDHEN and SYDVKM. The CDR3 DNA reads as TGTGCCAGCCGGACTAGCGGGCCCTACGAGCAGTACTTC. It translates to CASRTSGPYEQYF. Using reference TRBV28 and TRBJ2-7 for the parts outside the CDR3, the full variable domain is DVKVTQSSRYLVKRTGEKVFLECVQDMDHENMFWYRQDPGLGLRLIYFSYDVKMKEKGDIPEGYSVSREKKERFSLILESASTNQTSMYLCASRTSGPYEQYFGPGTRLTVT.

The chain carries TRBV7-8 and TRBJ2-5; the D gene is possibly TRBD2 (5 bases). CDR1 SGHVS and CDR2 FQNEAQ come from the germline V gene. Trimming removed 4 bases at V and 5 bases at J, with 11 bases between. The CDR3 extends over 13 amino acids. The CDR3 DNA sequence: TGTGCCAGCAGCTACACTAGAGCCGAGACCCAGTACTTC. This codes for CASSYTRAETQYF.

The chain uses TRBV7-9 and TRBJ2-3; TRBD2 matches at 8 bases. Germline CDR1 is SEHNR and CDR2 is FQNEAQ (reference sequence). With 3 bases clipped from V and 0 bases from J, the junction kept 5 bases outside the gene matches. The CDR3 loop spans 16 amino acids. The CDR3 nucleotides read TGTGCCAGCAGCTTCGTAGCGGGACCTAGCACAGATACGCAGTATTTT. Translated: CASSFVAGPSTDTQYF.

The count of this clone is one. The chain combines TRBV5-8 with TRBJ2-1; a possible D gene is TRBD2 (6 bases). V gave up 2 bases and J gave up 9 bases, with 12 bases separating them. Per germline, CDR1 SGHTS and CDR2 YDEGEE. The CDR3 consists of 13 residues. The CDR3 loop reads CASSFIAVLEQFF. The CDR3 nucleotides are TGTGCCAGCAGCTTTATAGCGGTGCTTGAGCAGTTCTTC. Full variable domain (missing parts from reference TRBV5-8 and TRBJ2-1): EAGVTQSPTHLIKTRGQQATLRCSPISGHTSVYWYQQALGLGLQFLLWYDEGEERNRGNFPPRFSGRQFPNYSSELNVNALELEDSALYLCASSFIAVLEQFFGPGTRLTVL.

In DNA, the CDR3 is TGTGCCAGCAGCCAAGATCTCCGGCGGGGACACCAAGAGACCCAGTACTTC. Its protein is CASSQDLRRGHQETQYF. The chain carries TRBV3-1 (or the pseudogene TRBV3-2) and TRBJ2-5, with a weak D call TRBD2 (6 bases). V was pared by 0 bases and J by 0 bases, with 14 bases between. The CDR3 spans 17 residues. Looked up from germline, CDR1 is LGHDT and CDR2 is YNNKEL (reference sequence).

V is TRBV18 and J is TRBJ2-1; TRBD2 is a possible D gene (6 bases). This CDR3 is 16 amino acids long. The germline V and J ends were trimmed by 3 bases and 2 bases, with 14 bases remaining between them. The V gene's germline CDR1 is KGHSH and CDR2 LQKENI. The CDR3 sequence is CASSPGGGGTYNEQFF. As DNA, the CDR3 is TGTGCCAGCTCACCCGGGGGTGGGGGTACCTACAATGAGCAGTTCTTC.

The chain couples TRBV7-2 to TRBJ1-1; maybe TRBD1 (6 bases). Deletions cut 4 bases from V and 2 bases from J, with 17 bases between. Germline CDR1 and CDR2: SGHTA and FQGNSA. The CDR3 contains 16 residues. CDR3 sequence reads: CASSSDGHRENTEAFF. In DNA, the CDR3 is TGTGCCAGCAGCTCGGACGGTCACAGGGAAAACACTGAAGCTTTCTTT.

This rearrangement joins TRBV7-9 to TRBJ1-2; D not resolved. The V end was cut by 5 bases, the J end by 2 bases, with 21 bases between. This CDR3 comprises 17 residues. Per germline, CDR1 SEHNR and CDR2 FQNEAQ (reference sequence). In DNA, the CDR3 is TGTGCCAGCAGCCCTCACCGAACTCCCAGACTGAACTATGGCTACACCTTC. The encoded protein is CASSPHRTPRLNYGYTF.